Presented here are 9 T cell receptor beta chains from one specimen sequenced in a study of immune reconstitution after stem cell transplant in scleroderma. TCRdb re-analysed the RT-PCR reads in MiXCR, keeping a single row per CDR3 protein. The repertoire includes around 6,000 distinct CDR3 sequences, approximately 8.2% of them detected once, and about a tenth sits in the top ten. Sampling was performed before or after autologous hematopoietic stem cell transplantation (not recorded which). These TCRs come from a male donor with systemic sclerosis.

In this sample, this clonotype turned up a few times. This sequence joins TRBV20-1 and TRBJ1-1; 9 bases line up with TRBD1. From germline, CDR1 is DFQATT and CDR2 SNEGSKA (reference sequence). V shed 1 base and J 1 base; nucleotides not matched to a gene: 4. This CDR3 has 15 amino acids. The CDR3 region is CSARGGTGRNTEAFF. In DNA, the CDR3 is TGCAGTGCTAGAGGGGGGACAGGGAGGAACACTGAAGCTTTCTTT.

The chain recombines TRBV5-1 with TRBJ1-2; D gene unclear. The germline V gene encodes CDR1 SGHRS and CDR2 YFSETQ. This CDR3 has 11 residues. V was pared by 2 bases and J by 4 bases, with 3 bases between. The DNA of the CDR3 is TGCGCCAGCAGCTTAGGCTATGGCTACACCTTC. As protein: CASSLGYGYTF.

The table lists this clonotype with a few counts. The chain links TRBV20-1 to TRBJ2-3; tentative D call: TRBD2 (6 bases). The germline gives CDR1 DFQATT, CDR2 SNEGSKA (reference sequence). CDR3 length: 15 residues. The V and J ends lost 3 bases and 4 bases respectively, with 17 bases between them. As DNA, the CDR3 is TGCAGTGCTAGTCTACGGGAGAGAGGCCCAGATACGCAGTATTTT. Translated: CSASLRERGPDTQYF.

J is TRBJ1-5 and V is TRBV18, with 7 nucleotides matching TRBD1. The V and J ends lost 5 bases and 6 bases, in that order; junction bases with no gene match: 10. CDR1 is KGHSH and CDR2 is LQKENI in the germline V gene. The CDR3 is 15 residues long. In DNA form, the CDR3 reads TGTGCCAGCTCAAGCGAGACAGGGTTCTTTCAGCCCCAGCATTTT. Amino acid sequence: CASSSETGFFQPQHF.

This clonotype is deemed medium-sized (0.01 to 0.1%). CDR3 protein: CASSSSTGNQPQHF. CDR3 nucleotide sequence: TGTGCCAGCAGCTCGTCGACAGGGAACCAGCCCCAGCATTTT. The chain carries TRBV7-2 and TRBJ1-5, with 7 positions matching TRBD1. Germline-derived CDR1 and CDR2 are SGHTA and FQGNSA. The CDR3 sequence is 14 residues long. The J segment lost 7 bases and the V segment lost 4 bases, leaving 7 bases of the junction unmatched.

This clonotype came up a few times. The CDR3 DNA sequence: TGCGCCAGCAGCTTGACCGGGGCTAGCGGGAGCTCCTACGAGCAGTACTTC. Protein: CASSLTGASGSSYEQYF. The chain links TRBV5-1 to TRBJ2-7; TRBD2 aligns across 10 bases. Unmatched junction bases numbered 7, after V lost 1 base and J lost 0 bases. Germline values: CDR1 SGHRS, CDR2 YFSETQ. This CDR3 is 17 amino acids long.

This clonotype was seen more than once but under ten times. The rearrangement joins TRBV5-1 to TRBJ2-1; 8 nucleotides line up with TRBD2. Germline V gene sequence: CDR1 SGHRS, CDR2 YFSETQ. CDR3 length equals 15 residues. J was trimmed by 4 bases and V by 1 base; bases with no gene match: 4. CDR3 nucleotide sequence: TGCGCCAGCAGCTTGAGTAGCGGGGCTTACAATGAGCAGTTCTTC. It codes for CASSLSSGAYNEQFF.

This clonotype has only a few counts. The rearrangement joins TRBV7-2 to TRBJ1-1, with TRBD1 identical over 7 bases. Trimming cost V 6 bases and J 4 bases; bases outside gene matches: 8. The length of the CDR3 is 14 residues. CDR1 is SGHTA and CDR2 is FQGNSA in the germline V gene. In DNA, the CDR3 is TGTGCCAGCAGTCTGAACGCAGGGGGCACTGAAGCTTTCTTT. Amino acid sequence: CASSLNAGGTEAFF.

This chain joins TRBV5-1 and TRBJ2-7; 12 nucleotides line up with TRBD1. Germline loops: CDR1 SGHRS, CDR2 YFSETQ. With 4 bases clipped from V and 5 bases from J, the junction kept 13 bases outside the gene matches. The CDR3 is made up of 17 amino acids. CDR3 in DNA: TGCGCCAGCAGCGTACAACCGGGACAGGGGGCGCACAACGAGCAGTACTTC. This sequence encodes CASSVQPGQGAHNEQYF.